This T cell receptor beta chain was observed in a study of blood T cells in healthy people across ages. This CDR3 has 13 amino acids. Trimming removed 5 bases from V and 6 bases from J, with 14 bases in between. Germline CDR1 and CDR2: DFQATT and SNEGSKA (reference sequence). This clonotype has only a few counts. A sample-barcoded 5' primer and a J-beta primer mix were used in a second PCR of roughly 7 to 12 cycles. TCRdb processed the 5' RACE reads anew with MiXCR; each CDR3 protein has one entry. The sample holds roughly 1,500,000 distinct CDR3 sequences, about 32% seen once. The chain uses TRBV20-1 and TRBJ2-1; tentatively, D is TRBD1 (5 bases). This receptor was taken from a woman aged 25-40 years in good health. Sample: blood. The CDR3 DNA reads TGCAGTGCTCCAGGGAAGAGCGTCAATGAGCAGTTCTTC. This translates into CSAPGKSVNEQFF.